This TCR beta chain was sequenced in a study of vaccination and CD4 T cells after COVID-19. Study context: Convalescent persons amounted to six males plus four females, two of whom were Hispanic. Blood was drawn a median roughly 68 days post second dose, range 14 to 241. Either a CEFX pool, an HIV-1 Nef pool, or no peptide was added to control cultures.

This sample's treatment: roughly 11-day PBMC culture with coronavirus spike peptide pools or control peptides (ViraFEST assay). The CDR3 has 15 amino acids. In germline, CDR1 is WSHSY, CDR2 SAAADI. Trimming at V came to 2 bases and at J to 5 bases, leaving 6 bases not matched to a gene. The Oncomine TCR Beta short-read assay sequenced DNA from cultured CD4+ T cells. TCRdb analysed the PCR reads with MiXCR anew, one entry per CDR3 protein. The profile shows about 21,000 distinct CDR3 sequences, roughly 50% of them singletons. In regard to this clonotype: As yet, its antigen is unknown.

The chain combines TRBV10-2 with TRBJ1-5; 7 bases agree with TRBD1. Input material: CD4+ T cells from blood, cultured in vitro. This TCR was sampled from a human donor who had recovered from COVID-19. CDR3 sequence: CASSEIGTEDQPQHF. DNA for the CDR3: TGCGCCAGCAGTGAGATCGGGACAGAGGATCAGCCCCAGCATTTT.